The 8 T cell receptor beta chains below come from one sample, sequenced in a study of shared clonotypes between healthy human individuals. The method was immunoSEQ multiplex PCR; TCRdb's version includes in-frame clones alone and lacks a portion of them. Seen here are 150,000 to 200,000 clones, over 80% observed once, and the top ten hold 0.067%. Sequencing was done on a sample of naive CD4+ T cells sorted from blood. Subset in this sample: CD45RA+ positively selected. The receptors derive from a woman under 40 in good health.

The V and J genes are TRBV5-6 and TRBJ2-7; D not resolved. Germline-derived CDR1 and CDR2 are SGHDT and YYEEEE. The CDR3 loop spans 13 amino acids. With 0 bases removed from V and 4 bases from J, the gap between germline ends came to 8 bases. CDR3 sequence reads: CASSLGSSYEQYF. The CDR3 DNA follows: TGTGCCAGCAGCTTGGGGTCGTCTTACGAGCAGTACTTC.

This clone was found once. The CDR3 reads CASSWSGRGKKATNEKLFF. For the CDR3, the DNA is TGTGCCAGCAGCTGGAGCGGACGGGGCAAAAAGGCAACTAATGAAAAACTGTTTTTT. The chain uses TRBV11-3 and TRBJ1-4; tentative D call: TRBD1 (5 bases). The CDR3 consists of 19 residues. Between the trimmed V and J ends, which lost 4 bases and 0 bases, there was a span of 21 bases. CDR1 is SGHNT and CDR2 is YENEEA in the germline V gene.

The chain links TRBV9 to TRBJ2-1; 15 bases line up with TRBD2. CDR1 and CDR2 from the germline V gene are SGDLS and YYNGEE. The V segment lost 3 bases and the J segment 10 bases; nucleotides outside the gene matches: 5. This CDR3 spans 15 amino acids. CDR3 DNA: TGTGCCAGCAGCGAAGGACTAGCGGGAGGGCCGGAGCAGTTCTTC. Translation gives CASSEGLAGGPEQFF.

The CDR3 here is CASSLGSAENEKLFF. The CDR3 nucleotides are TGCGCCAGCAGCTTGGGGAGTGCGGAGAATGAAAAACTGTTTTTT. The V gene is TRBV5-1, the J gene TRBJ1-4; D is uncertain. CDR1 and CDR2 from the germline V gene are SGHRS and YFSETQ. V lost 0 bases and J 5 bases, leaving 11 bases between the germline ends. The CDR3 is 15 residues long. Drawing the rest from reference TRBV5-1 and TRBJ1-4, the complete variable domain is KAGVTQTPRYLIKTRGQQVTLSCSPISGHRSVSWYQQTPGQGLQFLFEYFSETQRNKGNFPGRFSGRQFSNSRSEMNVSTLELGDSALYLCASSLGSAENEKLFFGSGTQLSVL.

The sample holds one count of this clone. The chain employs TRBV5-1 and TRBJ2-5; D gene uncertain. CDR1 is SGHRS and CDR2 is YFSETQ in the germline V gene. The CDR3 spans 12 residues. V was shortened by 6 bases and J by 2 bases, with 8 bases between the two germline ends. CDR3 DNA: TGCGCCAGCACCGAAGGGCAAGAGACCCAGTACTTC. It translates to CASTEGQETQYF.

The V call is TRBV10-2, the J call TRBJ1-4, with D tentatively TRBD1 (5 bases). Trimming pared 6 bases from V and 8 bases from J, leaving 16 bases between. The CDR3 is 14 residues long. Germline V gives CDR1 WSHSY, CDR2 SAAADI. The CDR3 sequence: CASSGGGTGEKLFF. CDR3 DNA sequence: TGCGCCAGCAGCGGCGGCGGGACGGGGGAAAAACTGTTTTTT.

The V and J genes are TRBV2 and TRBJ2-1, with 7 bases that match TRBD2. The CDR3 length is 16 residues. The V and J ends lost 6 bases and 4 bases, in that order; junction bases with no gene match: 12. The V gene's germline CDR1 is SNHLY and CDR2 FYNNEI. The CDR3 protein is CASRGLLRAGYNEQFF. CDR3 DNA: TGTGCCAGCAGGGGGCTACTTCGAGCGGGATACAATGAGCAGTTCTTC.

This chain links TRBV29-1 with TRBJ2-7; D remains ambiguous. Trimming cost V 0 bases and J 6 bases, with 12 bases left between them. Per germline, CDR1 SQVTM and CDR2 ANQGSEA. The CDR3 contains 13 residues. The CDR3 DNA follows: TGCAGCGTTGAAGAGGGCACGTGGGGCGAGCAGTACTTC. This codes for CSVEEGTWGEQYF.